This T cell receptor (beta chain) originates from a study of cytomegalovirus exposure and HLA in healthy donors. General study findings and limits: In a later analysis, HLA-associated TCR beta chains were more clonally expanded than equally common others. An analysis that was carried out later associated 16,951 TCR beta sequences with HLA alleles at 0.05 false discovery rate.

A few counts support this clone. Its target is unknown. PCR primers comprised 60 Vbeta and 13 Jbeta primers. The repertoire was sequenced with immunoSEQ multiplex PCR; TCRdb's copy has only in-frame clones and lacks some. Of fewer than 200,000 clones in the sample, approximately 70% are singletons; the top ten hold over 6%. The V end was cut by 1 base, the J end by 3 bases, with 12 bases between. The CDR3 loop spans 16 amino acids. Germline CDR1 is LGHNA and CDR2 is YSLEER. This receptor was identified in a man aged 40-49 years in good health and CMV-seropositive. This rearrangement joins TRBV4-3 to TRBJ2-2; D might be TRBD1 (5 bases). The sequenced sample was PBMCs. The DNA for the CDR3 is TGCGCCAGCAGCCAAGTTTCTTTCAGGGACACCGGGGAGCTGTTTTTT. This gives the protein CASSQVSFRDTGELFF.